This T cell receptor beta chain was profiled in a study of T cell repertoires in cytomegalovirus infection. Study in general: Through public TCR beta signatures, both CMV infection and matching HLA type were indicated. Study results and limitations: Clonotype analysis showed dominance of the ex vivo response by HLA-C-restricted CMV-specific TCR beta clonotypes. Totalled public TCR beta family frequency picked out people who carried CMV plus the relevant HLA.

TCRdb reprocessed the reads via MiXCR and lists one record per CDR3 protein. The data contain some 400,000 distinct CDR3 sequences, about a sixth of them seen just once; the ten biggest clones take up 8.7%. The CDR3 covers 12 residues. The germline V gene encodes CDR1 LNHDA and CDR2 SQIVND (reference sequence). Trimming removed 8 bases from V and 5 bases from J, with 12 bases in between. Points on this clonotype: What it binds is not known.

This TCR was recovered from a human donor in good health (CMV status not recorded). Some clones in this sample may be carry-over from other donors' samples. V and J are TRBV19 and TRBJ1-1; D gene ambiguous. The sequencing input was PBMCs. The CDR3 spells CASGPPRTEAFF. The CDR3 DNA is TGTGCCAGTGGACCTCCGAGGACTGAAGCTTTCTTT. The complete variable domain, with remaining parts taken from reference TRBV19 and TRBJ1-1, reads DGGITQSPKYLFRKEGQNVTLSCEQNLNHDAMYWYRQDPGQGLRLIYYSQIVNDFQKGDIAEGYSVSREKKESFPLTVTSAQKNPTAFYLCASGPPRTEAFFGQGTRLTVV.